This T cell receptor beta chain was obtained from a study of siplizumab effects on memory and regulatory T cells. General study findings and limits: The majority of clones, roughly 75-95% of proliferating CD4+ or CD8+ clones, lacked an assignable naive or memory phenotype. Confirmation that proliferating Tregs from siplizumab cultures had suppressive function was not obtained. Naive T cells were seen as more diverse than memory cells and as major alloresponse contributors.

V lost 2 bases to trimming and J lost 2 bases, with 13 bases between them. Germline assignment: CDR1 SGHTA and CDR2 FQGNSA. This CDR3 has 16 amino acids. As for this clone: Antigen: not known.

TCRdb's copy holds only in-frame clones and misses some; the assay was immunoSEQ multiplex PCR. The table has about 68,000 clones, roughly 93% seen once. Sequencing was done on a sample of CD8+ T cells sorted from blood. The sequence derives from a human donor in good health. The J gene is TRBJ2-1, the V gene TRBV7-2; D gene unclear. CDR3 in amino acids: CASSLIWAAAYNEQFF. The CDR3 DNA reads as TGTGCCAGCAGCTTAATATGGGCGGCTGCCTACAATGAGCAGTTCTTC.